The clone carrying this T cell receptor (beta chain) was picked up one time. Sequencing used immunoSEQ multiplex PCR; TCRdb keeps in-frame clones, though not all of them. This sample has about 130,000 clones; about 90% occur once, and the top ten carry 4.4%. The germline V gene encodes CDR1 MDHEN and CDR2 SYDVKM. Trimming left V 5 bases short and J 4 bases short, with 5 bases between. The CDR3 covers 11 residues. The source of the sample is a study of T cell responses to AZD1222 COVID-19 vaccine. This sample comprised peripheral blood, obtained on day 0 of MenACWY control vaccination. This rearrangement joins TRBV28 to TRBJ1-1; D remains unclear. The TCR originated in an adult in good health. The CDR3 nucleotides read TGTGCCAGCAGTGGTGTCACTGAAGCTTTCTTT. Translation gives CASSGVTEAFF.